Presented here are 23 T cell receptor beta chains from one specimen sequenced in a study of T cell repertoires in cytomegalovirus infection (dated by TCRdb to between 2018 and 2021). Instrument used: Illumina HiSeq 1500. The public reads were reanalyzed by TCRdb: fastp trimming at Q25, MiXCR alignment, in-frame beta chains only. All rows with the same CDR3 protein become a single entry with the most common DNA and genes. Present in this sample are under 600,000 distinct CDR3 sequences, 16% of which were seen just once. The ten largest clones add up to approximately 24% of the sample. The source material was CD8+ T cells from PBMCs. Every receptor here comes from a human donor in good health (CMV status not recorded). Some clones in this sample may be carry-over from other donors' samples.

Concerning this clonotype: An end of the junction does not agree with germline; a read error may underlie this. J is TRBJ1-2 and V is TRBV19; 9 nucleotides match TRBD1. The CDR3 is made up of 16 amino acids. The germline V gene encodes CDR1 LNHDA and CDR2 SQIVND (reference sequence). The CDR3 DNA reads TGTGCCAGTAGTCCCCCTCGGACAGGGGCTAAATATGGCTACACCTTC. Its protein is CASSPPRTGAKYGYTF.

The CDR3: CATSAPGLEGSYNEQFF. DNA of the CDR3: TGTGCCACCAGTGCCCCGGGACTAGAGGGCTCCTACAATGAGCAGTTCTTC. V and J are TRBV24-1 and TRBJ2-1, with 8 bases that match TRBD2. V trimming: 5 bases; J trimming: 0 bases; junction bases outside the gene matches: 8. This CDR3 is 17 amino acids long. CDR1 and CDR2 from the germline V gene are KGHDR and SFDVKD.

V and J are TRBV7-9 and TRBJ2-7, with 7 bases that match TRBD2. The CDR3 consists of 11 residues. V gave up 6 bases and J gave up 6 bases; unmatched junction bases: 2. Germline CDR1 SEHNR, CDR2 FQNEAQ (reference sequence). DNA for the CDR3: TGTGCCAGCAGAAGCGGGGCCGAGCAGTACTTC. Its protein is CASRSGAEQYF. Looking up the rest from reference TRBV7-9 and TRBJ2-7 gives the full variable domain: DTGVSQNPRHKITKRGQNVTFRCDPISEHNRLYWYRQTLGQGPEFLTYFQNEAQLEKSRLLSDRFSAERPKGSFSTLEIQRTEQGDSAMYLCASRSGAEQYFGPGTRLTVT.

This clonotype appeared a single time. The chain employs TRBV9 and TRBJ2-7; D tentatively fits TRBD1 or TRBD2 (6 bases each). CDR3 size: 16 residues. V lost 0 bases to trimming and J lost 7 bases, with 20 bases between them. CDR1 is SGDLS and CDR2 is YYNGEE in the germline V gene. The CDR3 nucleotides are TGTGCCAGCAGCGTAGGGGGGGCGCCCATGCTCGAGGAGCAGTACTTC. This codes for CASSVGGAPMLEEQYF.

Note on this clonotype: Since a much larger clone is just one base distant, this may be a read error. The V call is TRBV27, the J call TRBJ1-2; D is perhaps TRBD1 (6 bases). This CDR3 is 13 amino acids long. Germline lookup yields CDR1 MNHEY and CDR2 SMNVEV (reference sequence). Trimming removed 7 bases from V and 4 bases from J, with 13 bases in between. The CDR3 loop is CASTAGVVYGYTF. The CDR3 bases are TGTGCCAGCACCGCAGGGGTGGTCTATGGCTACACCTTC.

The chain couples TRBV11-2 to TRBJ2-1, with a weak D call TRBD2 (5 bases). CDR3 length: 15 amino acids. From germline, CDR1 is SGHAT and CDR2 FQNNGV. V gave up 1 base and J gave up 2 bases, with 9 bases separating them. CDR3: CASSLAEVAYNEQFF. In DNA, the CDR3 is TGTGCCAGCAGCTTAGCGGAGGTAGCCTACAATGAGCAGTTCTTC.

Many counts were recorded for this clonotype. The chain uses TRBV11-2 and TRBJ2-3; D assignment may be TRBD1 or TRBD2 (6 bases each). Trimming stripped 1 base from V and 0 bases from J, with 11 bases between. The germline V gene encodes CDR1 SGHAT and CDR2 FQNNGV. The CDR3 totals 16 residues. In DNA, the CDR3 is TGTGCCAGCAGCTTAGTGGAGGGGGGTAGCACAGATACGCAGTATTTT. It codes for CASSLVEGGSTDTQYF.

This clonotype was picked up many times. V is TRBV7-9 and J is TRBJ2-5; D may be TRBD1 (5 bases). The V gene's germline CDR1 is SEHNR and CDR2 FQNEAQ (reference sequence). The CDR3 length is 14 residues. V lost 2 bases to trimming and J lost 3 bases, with 10 bases between them. The CDR3 DNA reads as TGTGCCAGCAGCTTACCTGGACAAAAAGAGACCCAGTACTTC. Translated, it gives CASSLPGQKETQYF. Looking up the rest from reference TRBV7-9 and TRBJ2-5 gives the full variable domain: DTGVSQNPRHKITKRGQNVTFRCDPISEHNRLYWYRQTLGQGPEFLTYFQNEAQLEKSRLLSDRFSAERPKGSFSTLEIQRTEQGDSAMYLCASSLPGQKETQYFGPGTRLLVL.

This clonotype was detected a few times. V is TRBV5-1 and J is TRBJ2-1; possible D gene TRBD2, 5 bases. This CDR3 has 12 amino acids. Germline V CDR1 and CDR2: SGHRS, YFSETQ. Trimming removed 5 bases at V and 8 bases at J, with 11 bases between. The CDR3 is CASSPGVDEQFF. The DNA of the CDR3 is TGCGCCAGCAGTCCCGGGGTCGATGAGCAGTTCTTC.

This clonotype has a single count. V gene TRBV30 combines with J gene TRBJ2-7; D perhaps matches TRBD2 (5 bases). The CDR3 covers 11 residues. V was shortened by 4 bases and J by 6 bases, with 10 bases between the two germline ends. Per germline, CDR1 GTSNPN and CDR2 SVGIG (reference sequence). The chain's CDR3 is CAWNEGLEQYF. CDR3 bases: TGTGCCTGGAATGAGGGTCTCGAGCAGTACTTC.

The sample holds many counts of this clonotype. The V call is TRBV7-2, the J call TRBJ2-4, with TRBD2 identical over 7 bases. Germline V gene sequence: CDR1 SGHTA, CDR2 FQGNSA. Trimming removed 5 bases from V and 1 base from J; junction bases left unmatched: 14. There are 18 residues in the CDR3. The CDR3 reads CASSPPAGPLSAKNIQYF. The CDR3 DNA reads as TGTGCCAGCAGCCCCCCAGCGGGGCCCCTCTCGGCCAAAAACATTCAGTACTTC.

This clonotype turned up a few times. The chain combines TRBV11-2 with TRBJ2-1; the D call may be TRBD1 or TRBD2 (6 bases each). The V end lost 5 bases, the J end lost 9 bases, and 23 bases lay between the germline ends. The CDR3 loop spans 16 amino acids. Germline V gives CDR1 SGHAT, CDR2 FQNNGV. The CDR3 is CASSANLRGAVGEQFF. Written as DNA, the CDR3 is TGTGCCAGCAGCGCCAACTTGAGGGGGGCGGTGGGTGAGCAGTTCTTC.

The chain recombines TRBV6-1 with TRBJ1-1; D is undetermined. Trimming shortened V by 2 bases and J by 2 bases, and 12 bases separated the two germline ends. There are 15 residues in the CDR3. The germline V gene has CDR1 MNHNS and CDR2 SASEGT. The CDR3 coding sequence is TGTGCCAGCAGTGAACCCCCGACGGGTAACACTGAAGCTTTCTTT. Amino acids: CASSEPPTGNTEAFF.

This clonotype has a count of ten or more. Mismatch with germline at one junction end may stem from a read error. The chain uses TRBV7-9 and TRBJ1-1; perhaps TRBD1 as D (5 bases). CDR3 length: 12 amino acids. Germline lookup yields CDR1 SEHNR and CDR2 FQNEAQ (reference sequence). CDR3 coding DNA: TGTGCCAGCAGCCTCCAGCGGGACGGACAAATCTTT. Translating gives CASSLQRDGQIF. Based on the CDR3 plus reference TRBV7-9 and TRBJ1-1, the full variable domain is DTGVSQNPRHKITKRGQNVTFRCDPISEHNRLYWYRQTLGQGPEFLTYFQNEAQLEKSRLLSDRFSAERPKGSFSTLEIQRTEQGDSAMYLCASSLQRDGQIFGQGTRLTVV.

In its sample, this clonotype was seen many times. The chain joins TRBV20-1 to TRBJ2-5, with D maybe TRBD2 (6 bases). The germline CDR1 and CDR2 sequences are DFQATT and SNEGSKA (reference sequence). V was shortened by 6 bases and J by 0 bases, with 8 bases between the two germline ends. The length of the CDR3 is 12 residues. This chain's CDR3 is CSASGDQETQYF. The CDR3 nucleotides read TGCAGTGCCTCGGGAGACCAAGAGACCCAGTACTTC.

This clonotype appeared many times. This sequence joins TRBV27 and TRBJ1-2, with D perhaps matching TRBD1 (6 bases). The germline V gene has CDR1 MNHEY and CDR2 SMNVEV (reference sequence). V dropped 5 bases and J dropped 5 bases, with 12 bases sitting between them. The CDR3 length is 13 residues. The CDR3 DNA follows: TGTGCCAGCAGTCTCAGGGGCCAGTATGGCTACACCTTC. Translation gives CASSLRGQYGYTF.

This clonotype was detected many times. This sequence joins TRBV11-2 and TRBJ1-1; D is uncertain. With 4 bases removed from V and 3 bases from J, the gap between germline ends came to 12 bases. The CDR3 has 14 amino acids. Germline assignment: CDR1 SGHAT and CDR2 FQNNGV. The CDR3 region has the DNA TGTGCCAGCAGCTATGGATCGGGATACACTGAAGCTTTCTTT. It translates to CASSYGSGYTEAFF.

This clonotype came up a few times. The chain combines TRBV19 with TRBJ2-1, with TRBD2 matching over 10 bases. V dropped 5 bases and J dropped 4; count of bases not matched to a gene: 11. Germline CDR1 LNHDA, CDR2 SQIVND (reference sequence). The CDR3 spans 17 residues. The CDR3 is CASSPLGLAEIYNEQFF. As DNA, the CDR3 is TGTGCCAGTAGTCCCTTAGGACTAGCGGAAATTTACAATGAGCAGTTCTTC.

This clonotype was recorded many times. CDR3 protein: CASSLGGGESETQYF. The CDR3 DNA sequence: TGTGCCAGCAGCTTAGGGGGGGGGGAATCAGAGACCCAGTACTTC. This sequence joins TRBV7-2 and TRBJ2-5; 7 positions match TRBD2. The germline gives CDR1 SGHTA, CDR2 FQGNSA. CDR3 size: 15 residues. V lost 1 base to trimming and J lost 4 bases; unmatched junction nucleotides: 6. The variable domain in full, with the rest retrieved from reference TRBV7-2 and TRBJ2-5, is GAGVSQSPSNKVTEKGKDVELRCDPISGHTALYWYRQSLGQGLEFLIYFQGNSAPDKSGLPSDRFSAERTGGSVSTLTIQRTQQEDSAVYLCASSLGGGESETQYFGPGTRLLVL.

V is TRBV30 and J is TRBJ2-5, with 11 bases lining up with TRBD1. Losses at the gene ends were 2 bases for V and 5 bases for J; bases not matched to a gene: 19. The CDR3 runs 19 residues. From germline, CDR1 is GTSNPN and CDR2 SVGIG (reference sequence). The CDR3 sequence is CAWSSRDRGLDGVRETQYF. In nucleotides, the CDR3 is TGTGCCTGGAGTAGCCGGGACAGGGGGTTGGACGGGGTAAGGGAGACCCAGTACTTC.

This clonotype has ten or more counts. J is TRBJ2-7 and V is TRBV2; D is ambiguous. This CDR3 spans 13 amino acids. Germline loops: CDR1 SNHLY, CDR2 FYNNEI. V was cut by 0 bases and J by 2 bases, with 5 bases left in between. This CDR3 is CASSEAPAYEQYF. The CDR3 bases are TGTGCCAGCAGTGAAGCGCCGGCCTACGAGCAGTACTTC.

This clonotype appeared a few times. The chain combines TRBV29-1 with TRBJ1-2; D is possibly TRBD1 (6 bases). CDR1 is SQVTM, CDR2 ANQGSEA, per germline. The V end was cut by 0 bases, the J end by 4 bases, with 18 bases between. The CDR3 covers 16 residues. This CDR3 is CSVEDRGDKETYGYTF. In nucleotides, the CDR3 is TGCAGCGTTGAAGACCGAGGGGACAAGGAAACCTATGGCTACACCTTC.

This clonotype turned up a few times. The chain links TRBV4-2 to TRBJ2-3, with 10 bases lining up with TRBD2. With V trimmed by 4 bases and J by 5 bases, 9 bases remained unmatched. The CDR3 loop spans 16 amino acids. Germline values: CDR1 LGHNA, CDR2 YNFKEQ. CDR3 nucleotides: TGTGCCAGCAGCCGGACCCTAGCGGGAGAGAAAGATACGCAGTATTTT. Translation gives CASSRTLAGEKDTQYF.